Presented here are 17 T cell receptor beta chains from one specimen sequenced in a study of blood T cell repertoires in COVID-19. The table came from immunoSEQ multiplex PCR; TCRdb's copy has only in-frame clones and leaves some out. The table records about 140,000 clones, 84% of them present only once. The sequenced sample consisted of PBMCs or T cells enriched from blood (not recorded which). The origin of the receptors is a man in his forties with acute COVID-19.

This clone has just a few counts. The rearrangement joins TRBV6-5 to TRBJ1-2; D gene ambiguous. This CDR3 has 11 amino acids. Germline-derived CDR1 and CDR2 are MNHEY and SVGAGI. V lost 7 bases, J lost 4 bases, and 7 bases lay in between. CDR3 sequence reads: CASNGVYGYTF. The CDR3, as DNA: TGTGCCAGCAACGGGGTCTATGGCTACACCTTC.

This clone was detected a few times. The rearrangement uses TRBV7-2 and TRBJ1-4, with TRBD1 matching over 7 bases. The ends lost 5 bases at V and 3 bases at J; junction bases unmatched: 3. The germline gives CDR1 SGHTA, CDR2 FQGNSA. The CDR3 runs 14 residues. DNA for the CDR3: TGTGCCAGCAGCCGGGGACAGCCTAATGAAAAACTGTTTTTT. Translating it yields CASSRGQPNEKLFF.

This chain connects TRBV11-2 to TRBJ2-1; 7 positions match TRBD1. The V segment lost 3 bases and the J segment 7 bases; nucleotides outside the gene matches: 3. This CDR3 is 13 amino acids long. CDR1 and CDR2 (germline): SGHAT, FQNNGV. CDR3 loop: CASSFSRGNEQFF. The CDR3 nucleotides are TGTGCCAGCAGCTTCTCCAGGGGGAATGAGCAGTTCTTC. Complete variable domain (other parts from reference TRBV11-2 and TRBJ2-1): EAGVAQSPRYKIIEKRQSVAFWCNPISGHATLYWYQQILGQGPKLLIQFQNNGVVDDSQLPKDRFSAERLKGVDSTLKIQPAKLEDSAVYLCASSFSRGNEQFFGPGTRLTVL.

V is TRBV6-2 or TRBV6-3 and J is TRBJ1-2, with D maybe TRBD1 (5 bases). In germline, CDR1 is MNHEY, CDR2 SVGEGT. The CDR3 consists of 16 residues. The V gene lost 2 bases and the J gene lost 2 bases, with 15 bases spanning the gap. The CDR3 region is CASSYRDSLRNYGYTF. The CDR3 DNA reads as TGTGCCAGCAGTTACCGAGACAGTTTACGAAACTATGGCTACACCTTC.

The V call is TRBV3-1 (or the pseudogene TRBV3-2), the J call TRBJ1-4; 9 positions match TRBD1. The V gene end was trimmed by 4 bases and the J gene end by 5 bases; junction bases not matched to a gene: 2. The germline V gene has CDR1 LGHDT and CDR2 YNNKEL (reference sequence). This CDR3 has 14 residues. The CDR3 is CASSPGTGNEKLFF. The CDR3 region has the DNA TGTGCCAGCAGCCCCGGGACAGGGAATGAAAAACTGTTTTTT.

The chain links TRBV3-1 (or the pseudogene TRBV3-2) to TRBJ1-1; perhaps TRBD1 as D (6 bases). V lost 4 bases and J 1 base, leaving 10 bases between the germline ends. There are 14 residues in the CDR3. Germline values: CDR1 LGHDT, CDR2 YNNKEL (reference sequence). The CDR3 region is CASSPRRGNTEAFF. CDR3 nucleotide sequence: TGTGCCAGCAGCCCACGCAGGGGGAACACTGAAGCTTTCTTT.

V usage is TRBV7-9 and J usage is TRBJ1-4; TRBD1 agrees at 7 bases. With V trimmed by 6 bases and J by 0 bases, 4 bases remained unmatched. CDR1 and CDR2 (germline): SEHNR, FQNEAQ (reference sequence). The CDR3 contains 15 residues. The CDR3: CASSQGDPTNEKLFF. CDR3 in DNA: TGTGCCAGCAGTCAGGGGGACCCAACTAATGAAAAACTGTTTTTT.

This clone was seen repeatedly, ten times or more. V usage is TRBV29-1 and J usage is TRBJ1-5, with TRBD1 as a possible D gene (6 bases). This CDR3 comprises 13 residues. Trimming left V 2 bases short and J 8 bases short, with 13 bases between. From germline, CDR1 is SQVTM and CDR2 ANQGSEA. The CDR3 loop is CSVEIGGDEPQHF. The CDR3 DNA sequence: TGCAGCGTTGAAATTGGGGGCGATGAGCCCCAGCATTTT.

This clone has just one count. The rearrangement joins TRBV10-3 to TRBJ1-1; unclear D gene. V was pared by 4 bases and J by 13 bases, with 19 bases between. This CDR3 has 13 amino acids. Germline-derived CDR1 and CDR2 are ENHRY and SYGVKD. The CDR3 DNA reads as TGTGCCATCAGTGTAAAGGGAACTGACGGAGGTTTCTTT. Residues: CAISVKGTDGGFF.

The rearrangement links TRBV7-2 to TRBJ2-5, with D maybe TRBD1 (5 bases). V was trimmed by 5 bases and J by 1 base, leaving 11 bases between them. CDR3 size: 14 residues. The germline V gene has CDR1 SGHTA and CDR2 FQGNSA. In DNA form, the CDR3 reads TGTGCCAGCAGCCCTTGGGGCTTCCAAGAGACCCAGTACTTC. It encodes CASSPWGFQETQYF.

The chain combines TRBV2 with TRBJ2-5, with TRBD2 matching over 7 bases. V shed 6 bases and J 4 bases; nucleotides not matched to a gene: 8. Germline values: CDR1 SNHLY, CDR2 FYNNEI. The CDR3 loop spans 14 amino acids. CDR3 nucleotide sequence: TGTGCCAGCAGCGTGGGACCGGGGGGAGAGACCCAGTACTTC. Translation: CASSVGPGGETQYF.

V gene TRBV7-8 combines with J gene TRBJ2-7; 7 bases are a match to TRBD1. The CDR3 totals 15 residues. The V segment lost 1 base and the J segment 0 bases; nucleotides outside the gene matches: 3. CDR1 and CDR2 from the germline V gene are SGHVS and FQNEAQ. The CDR3, as DNA: TGTGCCAGCAGCTTAGATCGGGACAGCTCCTACGAGCAGTACTTC. This codes for CASSLDRDSSYEQYF.

V usage is TRBV9 and J usage is TRBJ2-3; tentative D call: TRBD2 (6 bases). The V gene lost 0 bases and the J gene lost 3 bases, with 11 bases spanning the gap. Germline loops: CDR1 SGDLS, CDR2 YYNGEE. The CDR3 length is 15 residues. CDR3 DNA sequence: TGTGCCAGCAGCGTAGAGGGACTGTCGACAGATACGCAGTATTTT. Its translation: CASSVEGLSTDTQYF.

The chain uses TRBV7-2 and TRBJ1-1, with a weak D call TRBD1 (5 bases). Between the trimmed V and J ends, which lost 1 base and 1 base, there was a span of 10 bases. This CDR3 comprises 15 residues. Germline assignment: CDR1 SGHTA and CDR2 FQGNSA. The CDR3 DNA reads as TGTGCCAGCAGCTTAGTGGGGGGGTCGAACACTGAAGCTTTCTTT. Amino acid sequence: CASSLVGGSNTEAFF. Full variable domain (missing parts from reference TRBV7-2 and TRBJ1-1): GAGVSQSPSNKVTEKGKDVELRCDPISGHTALYWYRQSLGQGLEFLIYFQGNSAPDKSGLPSDRFSAERTGGSVSTLTIQRTQQEDSAVYLCASSLVGGSNTEAFFGQGTRLTVV.

J is TRBJ1-6 and V is TRBV3-1 (or the pseudogene TRBV3-2); 7 bases are a match to TRBD1. CDR3 length: 14 residues. V shed 2 bases and J 10 bases; nucleotides not matched to a gene: 5. Germline assignment: CDR1 LGHDT and CDR2 YNNKEL (reference sequence). The CDR3 nucleotides read TGTGCCAGCAGCCAAACAGGGGTAGAATCACCCCTCCACTTT. It translates to CASSQTGVESPLHF.

The rearrangement uses TRBV5-1 and TRBJ2-3; a weak D match, TRBD2 (6 bases). The CDR3 totals 13 residues. Germline V gene data show CDR1 as SGHRS and CDR2 as YFSETQ. Deletions cut 0 bases from V and 8 bases from J, with 10 bases between. The CDR3 region has the DNA TGCGCCAGCAGCTTGGCTGGGACTCGTACGCAGTATTTT. It yields the protein CASSLAGTRTQYF.

The chain joins TRBV6-1 to TRBJ2-7; TRBD2 aligns across 12 bases. Germline V lookup: CDR1 MNHNS, CDR2 SASEGT. This CDR3 contains 17 residues. Germline trimming cut 3 bases from V and 3 bases from J; bases unmatched to any gene: 9. Written as DNA, the CDR3 is TGTGCCAGCAGTGACCCCCAGACTAGCGGGGGTAACTACGAGCAGTACTTC. Protein: CASSDPQTSGGNYEQYF.